A selection of T cell receptor beta chains follows, all from one sample in a study of blood T cell repertoires in COVID-19. Only in-frame clones appear in the TCRdb table, and some are missing; sequencing was by immunoSEQ multiplex PCR. The table includes around 220,000 clones, more than 80% detected once. Input material: peripheral blood. The receptors were gathered from an elderly woman with acute or convalescent COVID-19. Each CDR3 is given with its conserved first and last residue. Fields, in order: J gene, D gene, clone size, V gene, CDR3 protein, CDR3 DNA. A D gene is named only where the DNA matches it firmly. Rows may omit the clone size; those that give it use once, few, many or a size class.

J: TRBJ1-1
D: NA
size: NA
V: TRBV28
CDR3: CASSLVGTGAPFF
DNA: NA

J: TRBJ1-1
D: NA
size: NA
V: TRBV7-9
CDR3: CASSLVRSMNTEAFF
DNA: TGTGCCAGCAGCTTAGTAAGGAGCATGAACACTGAAGCTTTCTTT

J: TRBJ1-2
D: TRBD1
size: NA
V: TRBV29-1
CDR3: CSVGQGTGAAEGYTF
DNA: TGCAGCGTTGGGCAAGGGACAGGGGCGGCGGAGGGCTACACCTTC

J: TRBJ1-2
D: NA
size: NA
V: TRBV7-9
CDR3: CASSLDSLTYGYTF
DNA: TGTGCCAGCAGCTTAGACAGCTTGACGTATGGCTACACCTTC

J: TRBJ2-5
D: NA
size: NA
V: TRBV9
CDR3: CASSVGTVQETQYF
DNA: TGTGCCAGCAGCGTAGGGACAGTCCAAGAGACCCAGTACTTC

J: TRBJ1-5
D: NA
size: NA
V: TRBV30
CDR3: CAWSQVNQPQHF
DNA: TGTGCCTGGAGCCAGGTCAATCAGCCCCAGCATTTT

J: TRBJ1-2
D: NA
size: NA
V: TRBV27
CDR3: CASSYAGATLDYGYTF
DNA: TGTGCCAGCAGTTACGCGGGGGCGACTCTAGACTATGGCTACACCTTC

J: TRBJ2-2
D: TRBD2
size: few
V: TRBV7-3
CDR3: CASSPRLANTGELFF
DNA: TGTGCCAGCAGCCCTCGACTAGCTAACACCGGGGAGCTGTTTTTT

J: TRBJ1-1
D: NA
size: NA
V: TRBV28
CDR3: CASSLLAENTEAFF
DNA: TGTGCCAGCAGTTTATTGGCAGAGAACACTGAAGCTTTCTTT

J: TRBJ1-1
D: NA
size: NA
V: TRBV19
CDR3: CASSIGRNTEAFF
DNA: TGTGCCAGTAGTATAGGGAGGAACACTGAAGCTTTCTTT

J: TRBJ1-2
D: TRBD1
size: NA
V: TRBV5-1
CDR3: CASSLAGGYGYTF
DNA: TGCGCCAGCAGCTTAGCAGGGGGCTATGGCTACACCTTC

J: TRBJ1-2
D: NA
size: NA
V: TRBV14
CDR3: CASSQELGAGAVNYGYTF
DNA: TGTGCCAGCAGCCAAGAACTCGGGGCAGGGGCCGTTAACTATGGCTACACCTTC

J: TRBJ1-1
D: NA
size: NA
V: TRBV19
CDR3: CASSISGRGGANTEAFF
DNA: TGTGCCAGTAGTATATCGGGTCGGGGCGGGGCCAACACTGAAGCTTTCTTT

J: TRBJ2-1
D: NA
size: NA
V: TRBV19
CDR3: CASSLQTGGSYNEQFF
DNA: TGTGCCAGTAGCCTGCAGACGGGTGGCTCCTACAATGAGCAGTTCTTC

J: TRBJ2-5
D: TRBD1
size: NA
V: TRBV19
CDR3: CASSNRDRGRETQYF
DNA: TGTGCCAGTAGTAACCGGGACAGGGGGCGAGAGACCCAGTACTTC

J: TRBJ1-1
D: NA
size: NA
V: TRBV29-1
CDR3: CSVYQSAEAFF
DNA: TGCAGCGTTTACCAAAGCGCTGAAGCTTTCTTT

J: TRBJ2-5
D: NA
size: NA
V: TRBV11-3
CDR3: CASSLITTLQETQYF
DNA: TGTGCCAGCAGCTTGATCACTACACTTCAAGAGACCCAGTACTTC

J: TRBJ1-2
D: TRBD1
size: NA
V: TRBV18
CDR3: CASSLGTGDYGYTF
DNA: TGTGCCAGCTCACTTGGGACAGGGGACTATGGCTACACCTTC

J: TRBJ1-1
D: NA
size: NA
V: TRBV18
CDR3: CASSAMRGGSEAFF
DNA: TGTGCCAGCTCCGCCATGAGGGGGGGTAGTGAAGCTTTCTTT

J: TRBJ2-6
D: TRBD2
size: NA
V: TRBV19
CDR3: CASSGLAGGVSGANVLTF
DNA: TGTGCCAGTAGTGGACTAGCGGGAGGCGTCTCTGGGGCCAACGTCCTGACTTTC

J: TRBJ1-2
D: NA
size: NA
V: TRBV7-9
CDR3: CASTDSNYGYTF
DNA: TGTGCCAGCACGGACTCCAACTATGGCTACACCTTC

J: TRBJ1-1
D: NA
size: few
V: TRBV19
CDR3: CASSIGGGLSTEAFF
DNA: TGTGCCAGTAGTATAGGCGGAGGCCTCTCCACTGAAGCTTTCTTT

J: TRBJ2-5
D: TRBD1
size: NA
V: TRBV5-1
CDR3: CASSLASWTGRETQYF
DNA: TGCGCCAGCAGCTTGGCCTCGTGGACAGGGAGGGAGACCCAGTACTTC

J: TRBJ1-2
D: TRBD1
size: NA
V: TRBV4-1
CDR3: CASSQVGQGFSGYTF
DNA: TGCGCCAGCAGCCAAGTGGGACAGGGGTTTTCTGGCTACACCTTC

J: TRBJ2-7
D: NA
size: NA
V: TRBV29-1
CDR3: CSGSTFSYEQYF
DNA: TGCAGCGGTTCTACCTTCTCCTACGAGCAGTACTTC

J: TRBJ2-7
D: NA
size: once
V: TRBV11-1
CDR3: CASSRGLGQYF
DNA: TGTGCCAGCAGCCGGGGATTAGGGCAGTACTTC

J: TRBJ1-4
D: NA
size: NA
V: TRBV7-8
CDR3: CASSLGTGRGEKLFF
DNA: TGTGCCAGCAGCTTAGGTACCGGGAGGGGTGAAAAACTGTTTTTT

J: TRBJ1-5
D: NA
size: NA
V: TRBV19
CDR3: CASGASSNQPQHF
DNA: TGTGCCAGTGGGGCATCTAGCAATCAGCCCCAGCATTTT

J: TRBJ2-7
D: NA
size: NA
V: TRBV21-1
CDR3: CGEGVGSYEQYF
DNA: TGTGGGGAGGGGGTAGGCTCCTACGAGCAGTACTTC

J: TRBJ1-2
D: TRBD1
size: NA
V: TRBV5-1
CDR3: CASSSGTANYGYTF
DNA: TGCGCCAGCAGCTCCGGGACAGCTAACTATGGCTACACCTTC

J: TRBJ2-1
D: NA
size: NA
V: TRBV4-3
CDR3: CASSQDYRAYEQFF
DNA: TGCGCCAGCAGCCAAGATTACAGGGCTTATGAGCAGTTCTTC

J: TRBJ2-7
D: TRBD1
size: NA
V: TRBV7-8
CDR3: CASSLGTDRGGGEQYF
DNA: TGTGCCAGCAGCTTAGGGACGGACAGGGGAGGGGGCGAGCAGTACTTC

J: TRBJ1-5
D: NA
size: NA
V: TRBV19
CDR3: CASSRDYSNQPQHF
DNA: TGTGCCAGTAGTAGAGACTATAGCAATCAGCCCCAGCATTTT

J: TRBJ2-5
D: TRBD2
size: NA
V: TRBV9
CDR3: CASSVGGGGQETQYF
DNA: TGTGCCAGCAGCGTAGGAGGCGGGGGGCAAGAGACCCAGTACTTC

J: TRBJ1-1
D: NA
size: once
V: TRBV29-1
CDR3: CSSVLAVNTEAFF
DNA: TGCAGCTCGGTCTTGGCAGTGAACACTGAAGCTTTCTTT

J: TRBJ2-7
D: TRBD1
size: NA
V: TRBV2
CDR3: CASSVGRGQYEQYF
DNA: TGTGCCAGCAGTGTAGGCAGGGGGCAATACGAGCAGTACTTC

J: TRBJ2-3
D: TRBD2
size: NA
V: TRBV7-2
CDR3: CASSPGLAGEVDTQYF
DNA: TGTGCCAGCAGCCCTGGACTAGCGGGGGAAGTGGATACGCAGTATTTT

J: TRBJ2-5
D: TRBD1
size: few
V: TRBV4-2
CDR3: CASSPEGQGQETQYF
DNA: TGTGCCAGCAGCCCCGAAGGACAGGGGCAAGAGACCCAGTACTTC

J: TRBJ1-3
D: NA
size: NA
V: TRBV6-1
CDR3: CASSDLDGIGNTIYF
DNA: TGTGCCAGCAGTGACCTCGACGGGATTGGTAACACCATATATTTT

J: TRBJ1-1
D: TRBD1
size: NA
V: TRBV5-6
CDR3: CASSRTGGDTEAFF
DNA: TGTGCCAGCAGCCGGACAGGGGGGGACACTGAAGCTTTCTTT

J: TRBJ2-6
D: TRBD1
size: NA
V: TRBV7-9
CDR3: CASSSFSGTGGAGANVLTF
DNA: TGTGCCAGCAGCTCGTTTTCCGGGACAGGGGGCGCTGGGGCCAACGTCCTGACTTTC

J: TRBJ2-2
D: NA
size: NA
V: TRBV6-1
CDR3: CASSEPGHNTGELFF
DNA: TGTGCCAGCAGTGAACCGGGACACAACACCGGGGAGCTGTTTTTT

J: TRBJ2-5
D: TRBD2
size: NA
V: TRBV5-4
CDR3: CASSLRSGRFETQYF
DNA: TGTGCCAGCAGCTTGAGGAGCGGGAGGTTCGAGACCCAGTACTTC

J: TRBJ2-7
D: TRBD1
size: many
V: TRBV19
CDR3: CASSPSRTGNPYEQYF
DNA: TGTGCCAGTAGTCCATCCCGGACAGGGAATCCCTACGAGCAGTACTTC

J: TRBJ1-1
D: NA
size: NA
V: TRBV7-2
CDR3: CASSLVYESRAFF
DNA: TGTGCCAGCAGCTTAGTTTATGAGTCGAGAGCTTTCTTT

J: TRBJ1-3
D: NA
size: NA
V: TRBV6-2/TRBV6-3
CDR3: CASSKSRERERNTIYF
DNA: TGTGCCAGCAGTAAATCCAGAGAACGGGAGAGAAACACCATATATTTT

J: TRBJ2-7
D: NA
size: NA
V: TRBV3-1/TRBV3-2
CDR3: CASSQGGGVSYEQYF
DNA: TGTGCCAGCAGCCAAGGAGGGGGGGTATCCTACGAGCAGTACTTC

J: TRBJ1-4
D: TRBD1
size: NA
V: TRBV25-1
CDR3: CASSVTQGAGNEKLFF
DNA: TGTGCCAGCAGCGTTACCCAGGGGGCGGGGAATGAAAAACTGTTTTTT

J: TRBJ2-5
D: TRBD1
size: NA
V: TRBV28
CDR3: CASSSPPPGQGQETQYF
DNA: TGTGCCAGCAGTTCTCCCCCCCCGGGACAGGGCCAAGAGACCCAGTACTTC

J: TRBJ1-2
D: TRBD1
size: once
V: TRBV2
CDR3: CASTPDRVQGDGYTF
DNA: TGTGCCAGCACCCCGGACAGGGTGCAGGGGGATGGCTACACCTTC

J: TRBJ1-5
D: TRBD1
size: NA
V: TRBV4-2
CDR3: CASSQVTGSNQPQHF
DNA: TGTGCCAGCAGCCAGGTGACAGGGAGCAATCAGCCCCAGCATTTT

J: TRBJ2-7
D: NA
size: few
V: TRBV7-8
CDR3: CASSLGSKYEQYF
DNA: TGTGCCAGCAGCTTAGGGAGTAAATACGAGCAGTACTTC

J: TRBJ2-1
D: NA
size: NA
V: TRBV18
CDR3: CASSPGGGYLTNEQFF
DNA: TGTGCCAGCTCACCAGGAGGGGGCTATCTGACCAATGAGCAGTTCTTC

J: TRBJ1-5
D: NA
size: NA
V: TRBV7-6
CDR3: CASSSTYSNQPQHF
DNA: TGTGCCAGCAGCTCGACTTATAGCAATCAGCCCCAGCATTTT

J: TRBJ1-2
D: TRBD1
size: NA
V: TRBV5-4
CDR3: CASSWGQENYGYTF
DNA: TGTGCCAGCAGCTGGGGACAGGAAAACTATGGCTACACCTTC